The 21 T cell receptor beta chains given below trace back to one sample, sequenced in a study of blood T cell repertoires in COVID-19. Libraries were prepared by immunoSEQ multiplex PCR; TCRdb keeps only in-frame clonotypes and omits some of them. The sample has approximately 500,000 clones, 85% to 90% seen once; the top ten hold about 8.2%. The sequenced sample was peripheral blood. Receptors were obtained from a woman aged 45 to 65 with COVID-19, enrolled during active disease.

DNA for the CDR3: TGTGCCAGCAGTTACTCGAGCGGGGTAAATGAAAAACTGTTTTTT. Its protein is CASSYSSGVNEKLFF. V gene TRBV6-6 combines with J gene TRBJ1-4; D unclear. Trimming took 0 bases from V and 5 from J, leaving 10 bases between them. The CDR3 sequence is 15 residues long. The V gene's germline CDR1 is MNHNY and CDR2 SVGAGI (reference sequence).

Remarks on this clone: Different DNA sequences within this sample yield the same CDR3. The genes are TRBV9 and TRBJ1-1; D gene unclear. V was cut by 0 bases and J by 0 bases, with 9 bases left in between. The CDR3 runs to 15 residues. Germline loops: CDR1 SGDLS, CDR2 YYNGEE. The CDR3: CASSVGEGLNTEAFF. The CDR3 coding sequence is TGTGCCAGCAGCGTAGGAGAGGGCTTGAACACTGAAGCTTTCTTT.

CDR3 nucleotide sequence: TGTGCCAGCAGCTTGGCAGGAGGGGCGCCGGGTAATTCACCCCTCCACTTT. It codes for CASSLAGGAPGNSPLHF. The chain is built from TRBV5-4 and TRBJ1-6; TRBD1 might be the D (5 bases). The CDR3 spans 17 residues. Germline CDR1 reads SGHNT; CDR2 reads YYREEE (reference sequence). V lost 0 bases to trimming and J lost 6 bases, with 16 bases between them.

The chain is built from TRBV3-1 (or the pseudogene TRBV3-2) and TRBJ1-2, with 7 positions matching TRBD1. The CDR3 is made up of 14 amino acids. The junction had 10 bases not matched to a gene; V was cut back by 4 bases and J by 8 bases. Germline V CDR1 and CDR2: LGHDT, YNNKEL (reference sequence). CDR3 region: CASSPLRDSRGYTF. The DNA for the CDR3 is TGTGCCAGCAGCCCCCTTCGGGACAGTAGGGGCTACACCTTC.

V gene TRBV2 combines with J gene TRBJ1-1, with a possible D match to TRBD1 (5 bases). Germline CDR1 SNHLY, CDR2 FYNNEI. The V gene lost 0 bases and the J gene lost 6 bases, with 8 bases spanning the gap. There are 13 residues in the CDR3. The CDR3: CASSEAGGSEAFF. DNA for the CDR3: TGTGCCAGCAGTGAAGCGGGGGGTTCTGAAGCTTTCTTT.

CDR3 nucleotide sequence: TGTGCCAGCGGGGGGGCCCTAGATGAGCAGTTCTTC. Amino acid sequence: CASGGALDEQFF. The chain links TRBV24-1 to TRBJ2-1, with 9 nucleotides matching TRBD2. V trimming: 11 bases; J trimming: 8 bases; junction bases outside the gene matches: 6. Germline loops: CDR1 KGHDR, CDR2 SFDVKD. The length of the CDR3 is 12 residues.

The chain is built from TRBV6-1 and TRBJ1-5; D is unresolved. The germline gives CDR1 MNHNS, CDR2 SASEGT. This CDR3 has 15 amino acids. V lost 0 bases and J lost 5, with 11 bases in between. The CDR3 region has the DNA TGTGCCAGCAGTGAAGCGGAAGGAGGGCATCAGCCCCAGCATTTT. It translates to CASSEAEGGHQPQHF.

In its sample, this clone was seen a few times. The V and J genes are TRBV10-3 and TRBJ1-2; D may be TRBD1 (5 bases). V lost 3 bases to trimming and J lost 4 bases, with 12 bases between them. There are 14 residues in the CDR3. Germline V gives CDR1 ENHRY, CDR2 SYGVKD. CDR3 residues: CAISDSGEGYGYTF. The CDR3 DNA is TGTGCCATCAGTGACTCGGGGGAGGGCTATGGCTACACCTTC.

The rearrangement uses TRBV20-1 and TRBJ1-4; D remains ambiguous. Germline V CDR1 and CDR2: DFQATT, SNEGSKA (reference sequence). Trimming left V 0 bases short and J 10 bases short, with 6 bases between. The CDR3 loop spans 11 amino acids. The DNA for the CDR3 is TGCAGTGCTAGAGAAGTCGGAAAACTGTTTTTT. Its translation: CSAREVGKLFF.

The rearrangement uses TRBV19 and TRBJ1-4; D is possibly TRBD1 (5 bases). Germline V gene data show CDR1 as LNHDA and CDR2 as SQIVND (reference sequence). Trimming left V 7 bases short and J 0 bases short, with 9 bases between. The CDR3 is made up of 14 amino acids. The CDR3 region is CASKQVATNEKLFF. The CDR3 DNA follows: TGTGCCAGTAAACAGGTCGCAACTAATGAAAAACTGTTTTTT. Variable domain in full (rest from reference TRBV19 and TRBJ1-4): DGGITQSPKYLFRKEGQNVTLSCEQNLNHDAMYWYRQDPGQGLRLIYYSQIVNDFQKGDIAEGYSVSREKKESFPLTVTSAQKNPTAFYLCASKQVATNEKLFFGSGTQLSVL.

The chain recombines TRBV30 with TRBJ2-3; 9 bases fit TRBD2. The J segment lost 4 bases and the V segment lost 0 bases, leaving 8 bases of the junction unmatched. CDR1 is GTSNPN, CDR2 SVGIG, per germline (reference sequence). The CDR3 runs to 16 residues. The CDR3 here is CAWSVSPLAGSDTQYF. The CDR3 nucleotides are TGTGCCTGGAGTGTGAGTCCCCTAGCGGGGTCAGATACGCAGTATTTT.

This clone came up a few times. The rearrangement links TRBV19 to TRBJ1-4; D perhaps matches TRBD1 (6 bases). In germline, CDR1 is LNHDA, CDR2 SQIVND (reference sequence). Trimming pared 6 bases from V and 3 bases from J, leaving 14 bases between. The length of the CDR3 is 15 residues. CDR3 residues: CASRTTGSANEKLFF. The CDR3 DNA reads TGTGCCAGTAGGACTACAGGGTCAGCTAATGAAAAACTGTTTTTT.

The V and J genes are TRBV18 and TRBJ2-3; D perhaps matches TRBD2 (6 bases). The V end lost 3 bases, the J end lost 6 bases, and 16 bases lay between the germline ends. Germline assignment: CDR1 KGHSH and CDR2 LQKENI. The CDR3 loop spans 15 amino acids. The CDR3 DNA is TGTGCCAGCTCACCGTACCTAGACAGCGGGGATACGCAGTATTTT. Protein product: CASSPYLDSGDTQYF.

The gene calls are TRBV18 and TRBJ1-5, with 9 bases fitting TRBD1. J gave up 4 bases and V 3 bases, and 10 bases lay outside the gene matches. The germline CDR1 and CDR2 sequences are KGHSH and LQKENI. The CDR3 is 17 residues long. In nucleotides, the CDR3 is TGTGCCAGCTCACCTAAGGGACAGGGTCTACAGAATCAGCCCCAGCATTTT. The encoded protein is CASSPKGQGLQNQPQHF.

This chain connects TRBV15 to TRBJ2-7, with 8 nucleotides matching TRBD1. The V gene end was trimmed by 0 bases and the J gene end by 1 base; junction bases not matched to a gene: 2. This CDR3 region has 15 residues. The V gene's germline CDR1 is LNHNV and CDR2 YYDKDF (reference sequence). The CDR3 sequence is CATSREYRGSYEQYF. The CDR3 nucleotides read TGTGCCACCAGCAGAGAGTACAGGGGGTCCTACGAGCAGTACTTC. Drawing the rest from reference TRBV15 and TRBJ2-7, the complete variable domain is DAMVIQNPRYQVTQFGKPVTLSCSQTLNHNVMYWYQQKSSQAPKLLFHYYDKDFNNEADTPDNFQSRRPNTSFCFLDIRSPGLGDTAMYLCATSREYRGSYEQYFGPGTRLTVT.

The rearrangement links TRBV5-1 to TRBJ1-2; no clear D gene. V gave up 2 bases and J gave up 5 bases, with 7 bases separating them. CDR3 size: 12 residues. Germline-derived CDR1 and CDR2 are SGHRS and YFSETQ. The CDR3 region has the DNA TGCGCCAGCAGCTTAGACACTTATGGCTACACCTTC. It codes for CASSLDTYGYTF.

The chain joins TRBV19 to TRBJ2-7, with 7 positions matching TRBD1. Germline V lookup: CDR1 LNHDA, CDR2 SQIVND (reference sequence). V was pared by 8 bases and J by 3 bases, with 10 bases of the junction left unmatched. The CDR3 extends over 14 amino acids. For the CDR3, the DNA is TGTGCCAGTGGACGGGCAGGGGGTATCTACGAGCAGTACTTC. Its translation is CASGRAGGIYEQYF.

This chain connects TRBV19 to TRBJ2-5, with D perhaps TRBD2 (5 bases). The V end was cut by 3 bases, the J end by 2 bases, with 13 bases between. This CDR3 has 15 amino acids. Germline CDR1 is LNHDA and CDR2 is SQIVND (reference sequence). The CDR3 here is CASSMSVEGQETQYF. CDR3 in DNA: TGTGCCAGTAGTATGTCGGTAGAGGGTCAAGAGACCCAGTACTTC.

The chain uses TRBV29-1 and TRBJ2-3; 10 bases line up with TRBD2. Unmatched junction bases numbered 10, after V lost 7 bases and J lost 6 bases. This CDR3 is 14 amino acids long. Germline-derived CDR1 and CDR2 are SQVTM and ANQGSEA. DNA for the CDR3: TGCAGCGGGTGGGGAGCGGGGGGGCCCGATACGCAGTATTTT. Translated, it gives CSGWGAGGPDTQYF.

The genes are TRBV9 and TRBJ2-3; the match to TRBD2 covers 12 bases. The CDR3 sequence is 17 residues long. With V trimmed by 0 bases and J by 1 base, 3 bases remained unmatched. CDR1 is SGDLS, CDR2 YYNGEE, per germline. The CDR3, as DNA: TGTGCCAGCAGCGTAGCCCGGACTAGCGGGGGCACAGATACGCAGTATTTT. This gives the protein CASSVARTSGGTDTQYF.

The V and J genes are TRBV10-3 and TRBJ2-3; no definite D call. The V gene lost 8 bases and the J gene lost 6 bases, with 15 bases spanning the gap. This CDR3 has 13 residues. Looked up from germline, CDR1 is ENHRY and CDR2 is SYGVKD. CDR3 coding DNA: TGTGCCATCGCGAGTCCAAACTGGGATACGCAGTATTTT. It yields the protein CAIASPNWDTQYF.